Listed below are T cell receptor beta chains from one sample, sequenced in a study of CXCR3-negative and CXCR3-positive naive CD8 T cells. TCRdb re-analyzed the 5' RACE reads; it lists each CDR3 protein once, without DNA. The sample holds around 96,000 distinct CDR3 sequences. The material sequenced was naive CXCR3- CD8+ T cells from blood. These TCRs come from a human donor in good health. Some clones in this sample may be carry-over from other donors' samples. CDR3s include the opening cysteine and the closing phenylalanine or tryptophan. The order of the fields is CDR3 protein, CDR3 length, J gene, V gene.

CASQVSMNTEAFF,13,TRBJ1-1,TRBV6-5
CASSLTSGGPTDTQYF,16,TRBJ2-3,TRBV7-8
CASSLGLAEVLEQYF,15,TRBJ2-7,TRBV7-9
CASSLRGDYYGYTF,14,TRBJ1-2,TRBV5-8
CASSPGGWNEQFF,13,TRBJ2-1,TRBV7-7
CASSFEGGYTDTQYF,15,TRBJ2-3,TRBV12-3/TRBV12-4
CASNRGVYTEAFF,13,TRBJ1-1,TRBV25-1
CASSVEDGENIQYF,14,TRBJ2-4,TRBV9
CSVEGPGQGDYGYTF,15,TRBJ1-2,TRBV29-1
CSAFVMFNEQFF,12,TRBJ2-1,TRBV29-1
CSASPPRDSYEQYF,14,TRBJ2-7,TRBV20-1
CASSVADTSEQYF,13,TRBJ2-7,TRBV9
CASSFQPDSTPETQYF,16,TRBJ2-7,TRBV27
CSVGPGDYEQYF,12,TRBJ2-7,TRBV29-1
CATSRDPAPGEQYF,14,TRBJ2-7,TRBV15
CASSFGGLSYEQYF,14,TRBJ2-7,TRBV7-9
CASSVTSGVYNEQFF,15,TRBJ2-1,TRBV27
CAISDQQPLRDTGELFF,17,TRBJ2-2,TRBV10-3
CASSSIAGGITGELFF,16,TRBJ2-2,TRBV5-6
CASRSQGAITEAFF,14,TRBJ1-1,TRBV5-1
CASSQVGASYNEQYF,15,TRBJ2-7,TRBV4-3
CASSQRGAATNEKLFF,16,TRBJ1-4,TRBV5-1
CASQGTGVYNEQFF,14,TRBJ2-1,TRBV4-1
CASNVGQYYNEQFF,14,TRBJ2-1,TRBV7-3
CASSLPQGVQGSYEQYF,17,TRBJ2-7,TRBV28
CASSEALGTSSYDEQFF,17,TRBJ2-1,TRBV6-1